The present TCR beta chain was sequenced within a study of blood T cell repertoires in COVID-19. This CDR3 region has 15 residues. CDR1 LGHDT and CDR2 YNNKEL come from the germline V gene (reference sequence). V dropped 5 bases and J dropped 8; count of bases not matched to a gene: 11. Clones were sequenced by immunoSEQ multiplex PCR, and TCRdb holds only the in-frame ones, with some missing. The top ten clones hold about 5% of a sample with 150,000 to 200,000 clones, 70% to 90% of them seen once. V gene TRBV3-1 (or the pseudogene TRBV3-2) combines with J gene TRBJ2-3, with 9 bases matching TRBD2. Sequencing was performed on peripheral blood. The clonotype was recovered from a human donor in a cohort sampled during active COVID-19. This CDR3 reads CASSSKGSGGITQYF. CDR3 bases: TGTGCCAGCAGCTCAAAGGGGAGCGGGGGGATTACGCAGTATTTT.